A single sample is the source of the 20 T cell receptor beta chains below, sequenced in a study of shared clonotypes between healthy human individuals. The protocol was immunoSEQ multiplex PCR, while the TCRdb copy is restricted to in-frame clones and leaves out a portion. The sample consists of millions of clones, 90% to 95% of them appearing once. Sequencing was done on a sample of naive CD4+ T cells from PBMCs. The subset: CD45RA+ positively selected. These receptors all stem from a young man in good health. Some clones in this sample may be carry-over from other donors' samples.

V gene TRBV11-1 combines with J gene TRBJ2-1; no definite D call. The CDR3 consists of 13 residues. Trimming pared 5 bases from V and 5 bases from J, leaving 10 bases between. CDR1 and CDR2 (germline): SGHAT, FQDESV (reference sequence). In nucleotides, the CDR3 is TGTGCCAGCAGCCCGAGACGGAACAATGAGCAGTTCTTC. This codes for CASSPRRNNEQFF.

Regarding this clone: At one boundary the junction diverges from the germline segment, which might be a read error. The chain employs TRBV10-1 and TRBJ2-7; perhaps TRBD2 as D (6 bases). Germline CDR1 is WNHNN and CDR2 is SYGVQD (reference sequence). This CDR3 spans 14 amino acids. The CDR3 region is CASRGTLAAAEQCF. The CDR3 coding sequence is TGCGCCAGCCGTGGGACTTTAGCGGCGGCCGAGCAGTGCTTC.

V gene TRBV28 combines with J gene TRBJ1-5; no definite D call. The CDR3 runs to 19 residues. Germline V gene data show CDR1 as MDHEN and CDR2 as SYDVKM. V shed 2 bases and J shed 0 bases, with 20 bases lying between them. Here the CDR3 DNA reads TGTGCCAGCAGTTTACCTGGGCAGGAGAGCTTTTATAGCAATCAGCCCCAGCATTTT. Protein: CASSLPGQESFYSNQPQHF.

The chain couples TRBV6-5 to TRBJ2-7; the match to TRBD1 covers 7 bases. CDR1 is MNHEY, CDR2 SVGAGI, per germline. The CDR3 sequence is 12 residues long. The trim removed 6 bases at V and 6 bases at J, leaving 5 bases unmatched. The CDR3 DNA reads as TGTGCCAGCAGCCGGGACAGAGGCGAGCAGTACTTC. Its translation: CASSRDRGEQYF.

The rearrangement joins TRBV19 to TRBJ2-2; D perhaps matches TRBD1 (6 bases). Germline V gives CDR1 LNHDA, CDR2 SQIVND (reference sequence). The CDR3 covers 18 residues. Deletions cut 5 bases from V and 6 bases from J, with 25 bases between. The DNA for the CDR3 is TGTGCCAGTAGTCCGCCGAATTCCGGGACACCCAGGGCCGGGGAGCTGTTTTTT. It encodes CASSPPNSGTPRAGELFF.

This chain uses TRBV7-2 with TRBJ2-1, with TRBD2 matching over 12 bases. Germline CDR1 and CDR2: SGHTA and FQGNSA. V trimming: 5 bases; J trimming: 10 bases; junction bases outside the gene matches: 6. The CDR3 extends over 14 amino acids. This CDR3 is CASSIRLAGEEQFF. The CDR3 nucleotides are TGTGCCAGCAGCATCAGACTAGCGGGAGAGGAGCAGTTCTTC.

The rearrangement links TRBV11-2 to TRBJ2-5; possible D gene TRBD1, 5 bases. Germline CDR1 is SGHAT and CDR2 is FQNNGV. Trimming took off 4 bases at V and 0 bases at J, with 12 bases between the two ends. This CDR3 is 15 amino acids long. CDR3 in amino acids: CASSYRQPYQETQYF. The CDR3 DNA reads TGTGCCAGCAGCTACCGACAGCCGTACCAAGAGACCCAGTACTTC.

J is TRBJ1-5 and V is TRBV19; D may be TRBD1 (5 bases). The CDR3 contains 17 residues. V was clipped by 3 bases and J by 2 bases, with 17 bases between them. Germline assignment: CDR1 LNHDA and CDR2 SQIVND (reference sequence). Here the CDR3 DNA reads TGTGCCAGTAGTATGGGGCCGACGGTTTTAGGCAATCAGCCCCAGCATTTT. It is translated as CASSMGPTVLGNQPQHF.

This clone was observed a few times. The genes are TRBV29-1 and TRBJ2-1; TRBD2 agrees at 13 bases. Germline trimming cut 4 bases from V and 4 bases from J; bases unmatched to any gene: 1. Germline CDR1 is SQVTM and CDR2 is ANQGSEA. The CDR3 has 14 residues. The CDR3, as DNA: TGCAGCGTTGGGACTAGCGGGAGTTACAATGAGCAGTTCTTC. It specifies CSVGTSGSYNEQFF.

The chain has TRBV11-2 and TRBJ1-2; no firm D call. The CDR3 sequence is 11 residues long. CDR1 SGHAT and CDR2 FQNNGV come from the germline V gene. Trimming pared 6 bases from V and 8 bases from J, leaving 10 bases between. The CDR3 DNA reads as TGTGCCAGCAGGGCACGGCGCGGCTACACCTTC. This sequence encodes CASRARRGYTF.

The chain employs TRBV4-3 and TRBJ2-3; D remains ambiguous. Trimming took off 4 bases at V and 2 bases at J, with 10 bases between the two ends. CDR3 length: 14 residues. The germline gives CDR1 LGHNA, CDR2 YSLEER. CDR3 DNA: TGCGCCAGCAGCCGATCGGACCTCACAGATACGCAGTATTTT. It yields the protein CASSRSDLTDTQYF.

This clone was seen a handful of times. The chain links TRBV7-9 to TRBJ1-5; no clear D gene. Germline V gene data show CDR1 as SEHNR and CDR2 as FQNEAQ (reference sequence). The CDR3 totals 13 residues. The V end was cut by 8 bases, the J end by 3 bases, with 11 bases between. The CDR3 protein is CASSGRNNQPQHF. The CDR3 nucleotides are TGTGCCAGCTCCGGACGTAACAATCAGCCCCAGCATTTT.

This chain uses TRBV7-2 with TRBJ1-2, with 8 nucleotides matching TRBD1. The CDR3 consists of 14 residues. V lost 4 bases, J lost 2 bases, and 3 bases stayed unmatched. From germline, CDR1 is SGHTA and CDR2 FQGNSA. CDR3 nucleotide sequence: TGTGCCAGCAGCTACCACAGGGGGAACTATGGCTACACCTTC. As protein: CASSYHRGNYGYTF.

This sequence joins TRBV7-6 and TRBJ2-7, with D perhaps TRBD2 (7 bases). The CDR3 spans 16 residues. Germline V gives CDR1 SGHVS, CDR2 FNYEAQ. V gave up 5 bases and J gave up 1 base, with 18 bases separating them. The CDR3 sequence is CASSPVGGGGSYEQYF. CDR3 nucleotides: TGTGCCAGCAGCCCCGTCGGGGGCGGGGGATCCTACGAGCAGTACTTC.

The chain is built from TRBV9 and TRBJ1-4, with 8 nucleotides matching TRBD1. The CDR3 extends over 15 amino acids. Per the germline V gene, CDR1 is SGDLS and CDR2 is YYNGEE. With 4 bases clipped from V and 7 bases from J, the junction kept 9 bases outside the gene matches. For the CDR3, the DNA is TGTGCCAGCAGCCTCGTCCCAGGGGGCGGTGAAAAACTGTTTTTT. Encoded protein: CASSLVPGGGEKLFF.

The J gene is TRBJ2-1, the V gene TRBV27; 12 bases align to TRBD2. This CDR3 spans 19 amino acids. From germline, CDR1 is MNHEY and CDR2 SMNVEV (reference sequence). V shed 3 bases and J 7 bases; nucleotides not matched to a gene: 16. CDR3 region: CASSLTRILAGGRVNEQFF. Written as DNA, the CDR3 is TGTGCCAGCAGTTTGACCCGTATACTAGCGGGAGGAAGGGTAAATGAGCAGTTCTTC.

This clone was counted once. The chain's CDR3 is CASSWTVATDTQYF. CDR3 DNA sequence: TGTGCCAGCAGCTGGACAGTGGCCACAGATACGCAGTATTTT. This chain joins TRBV7-9 and TRBJ2-3, with D perhaps matching TRBD1 (6 bases). CDR3 size: 14 residues. V gave up 4 bases and J gave up 2 bases, with 10 bases separating them. Germline CDR1 reads SEHNR; CDR2 reads FQNEAQ (reference sequence).

The J gene is TRBJ2-7, the V gene TRBV2; possible D gene TRBD2, 5 bases. V was cut by 8 bases and J by 0 bases, with 14 bases left in between. The CDR3 sequence is 14 residues long. Per germline, CDR1 SNHLY and CDR2 FYNNEI. The CDR3 loop is CASADPGGSYEQYF. The CDR3 DNA reads as TGTGCCAGCGCAGACCCCGGAGGCTCCTACGAGCAGTACTTC.

The J gene is TRBJ1-4, the V gene TRBV28, with 8 bases aligning to TRBD1. From germline, CDR1 is MDHEN and CDR2 SYDVKM. The CDR3 is made up of 16 amino acids. V dropped 3 bases and J dropped 8; count of bases not matched to a gene: 11. This chain's CDR3 is CASSLPDRGGREKLFF. In DNA, the CDR3 is TGTGCCAGCAGTTTGCCAGACAGGGGAGGGAGAGAAAAACTGTTTTTT.

The J gene is TRBJ2-7, the V gene TRBV5-1; D gene ambiguous. The germline V gene has CDR1 SGHRS and CDR2 YFSETQ. The CDR3 length is 16 residues. V was trimmed by 0 bases and J by 1 base, leaving 14 bases between them. The CDR3 here is CASSLDHSDGSYEQYF. DNA for the CDR3: TGCGCCAGCAGCTTGGATCACTCGGACGGTTCCTACGAGCAGTACTTC.